Reported below is one TCR beta chain. The entry originates in a study of shared clonotypes between healthy human individuals. The CDR3 runs to 18 residues. Germline CDR1 reads SEHNR; CDR2 reads FQNEAQ (reference sequence). With 5 bases removed from V and 0 bases from J, the gap between germline ends came to 17 bases. Sequencing was performed with immunoSEQ multiplex PCR; in TCRdb, only in-frame clones are kept and a portion is missing. Altogether roughly 2,000,000 clones are present, 85% to 95% being singletons, with the ten largest covering approximately 1.2%. In the naive CD8 group, cells lacked CD45RO and were positively selected for CCR7, so terminally differentiated effector memory CD45RA+ cells were left out.

The clonotype was recovered from a man aged 18 to 30 in good health. The rearrangement links TRBV7-9 to TRBJ2-6, with D perhaps matching TRBD2 (6 bases). The sample was naive CD8+ T cells sorted from blood. The CDR3 is CASSATHLASSGANVLTF. The CDR3 nucleotides read TGTGCCAGCAGCGCCACCCACCTAGCGAGCTCTGGGGCCAACGTCCTGACTTTC.